The rows below give T cell receptor beta chains drawn from one sample of a study of blood T cell repertoires in COVID-19. The repertoire was sequenced with immunoSEQ multiplex PCR; TCRdb's copy has only in-frame clones and lacks some. Of roughly 160,000 clones listed, 87% were seen once; the top ten hold just under 4%. The specimen was peripheral blood. The receptors derive from a woman aged 55-69 years who had recovered from COVID-19. CDR3s include the opening cysteine and the closing phenylalanine or tryptophan. A D gene is named only where the DNA matches it firmly.

v_gene: TRBV2; d_gene: TRBD2; CDR3aa: CASNTQAGGAGETQYF
v_gene: TRBV7-9; d_gene: -; CDR3aa: CASSLVLYSAQETQYF
v_gene: TRBV7-8; d_gene: TRBD2; CDR3aa: CASSRSGGLVTDTQYF
v_gene: TRBV6-5; d_gene: TRBD1; CDR3aa: CASTEQGRRGYTF
v_gene: TRBV2; d_gene: -; CDR3aa: CASGVLRGQPKF
v_gene: TRBV5-1; d_gene: -; CDR3aa: CASSSDTGLNEQFF
v_gene: TRBV5-6; d_gene: -; CDR3aa: CASSLEYRRETQYF
v_gene: TRBV28; d_gene: -; CDR3aa: CASKGVYTEAFF
v_gene: TRBV21-1; d_gene: -; CDR3aa: CASSKLLAGAPSSQYF
v_gene: TRBV11-3; d_gene: TRBD1; CDR3aa: CASSFSGQVQETQYF
v_gene: TRBV7-6; d_gene: TRBD1; CDR3aa: CASTKGAGNTEAFF
v_gene: TRBV6-6; d_gene: TRBD1; CDR3aa: CASSWRDRGPPETQYF
v_gene: TRBV20-1; d_gene: TRBD2; CDR3aa: CSASPLAGLGTQYF
v_gene: TRBV5-1; d_gene: TRBD1; CDR3aa: CASSSGTGPQETQYF
v_gene: TRBV28; d_gene: -; CDR3aa: CASSLQGLIQYF
v_gene: TRBV6-2/TRBV6-3; d_gene: -; CDR3aa: CASSYSRTVYGYTF
v_gene: TRBV2; d_gene: -; CDR3aa: CASTTLYEQYF
v_gene: TRBV2; d_gene: -; CDR3aa: CASSENGYNQPQHF
v_gene: TRBV15; d_gene: -; CDR3aa: CATRHLQGGEQYF
v_gene: TRBV3-1/TRBV3-2; d_gene: -; CDR3aa: CASSQAAYEQYF
v_gene: TRBV2; d_gene: -; CDR3aa: CASSENGGTDTQYF
v_gene: TRBV2; d_gene: TRBD1; CDR3aa: CASQGANTGELFF
v_gene: TRBV18; d_gene: TRBD1; CDR3aa: CASSPPGQGPYSNQPQHF
v_gene: TRBV6-2/TRBV6-3; d_gene: -; CDR3aa: CASSVTLNTEAFF
v_gene: TRBV7-9; d_gene: TRBD1; CDR3aa: CASSPIQGGLAFF
v_gene: TRBV5-8; d_gene: TRBD1; CDR3aa: CASSPTGASYNEQFF
v_gene: TRBV9; d_gene: -; CDR3aa: CASSVEWRPRGITEAFF
v_gene: TRBV4-1; d_gene: TRBD1; CDR3aa: CASSLGFRDSATNEKLFF
v_gene: TRBV3-1/TRBV3-2; d_gene: -; CDR3aa: CASSQVPGGNSPLHF
v_gene: TRBV6-5; d_gene: -; CDR3aa: CASSTGLRNQPQHF
v_gene: TRBV14; d_gene: -; CDR3aa: CASSPVWTELYGYTF
v_gene: TRBV7-8; d_gene: TRBD2; CDR3aa: CASSLALAGGPGDLNTQYF
v_gene: TRBV24-1; d_gene: TRBD1; CDR3aa: CATSDPTGDQPQHF
v_gene: TRBV5-5; d_gene: -; CDR3aa: CASSLGLTEKLFF
v_gene: TRBV18; d_gene: TRBD1; CDR3aa: CASSPGTGLDEQYF
v_gene: TRBV6-6; d_gene: -; CDR3aa: CASSQPEMGAQRGGYYGYTF
v_gene: TRBV9; d_gene: -; CDR3aa: CASSVDRATDTQYF
v_gene: TRBV4-2; d_gene: -; CDR3aa: CASSPRGGSLANVLTF
v_gene: TRBV2; d_gene: -; CDR3aa: CASSGRSTYEQYF
v_gene: TRBV6-2/TRBV6-3; d_gene: -; CDR3aa: CASSYAIRGGGSPLHF
v_gene: TRBV6-2/TRBV6-3; d_gene: -; CDR3aa: CASSPPQGGYEQYF
v_gene: TRBV2; d_gene: TRBD2; CDR3aa: CASSERGGGAYEQYF
v_gene: TRBV18; d_gene: -; CDR3aa: CASSPGQGNSPLHF
v_gene: TRBV7-2; d_gene: TRBD2; CDR3aa: CASSLGGTSGGATREQYF
v_gene: TRBV6-5; d_gene: -; CDR3aa: CASRQGPYEQYF
v_gene: TRBV5-1; d_gene: TRBD1; CDR3aa: CASSFDGTGVQPQHF
v_gene: TRBV10-3; d_gene: TRBD1; CDR3aa: CAISDSGQIQETQYF
v_gene: TRBV7-9; d_gene: -; CDR3aa: CASSFAGSQSREQYF
v_gene: TRBV9; d_gene: -; CDR3aa: CASSVNPYSGELFF
v_gene: TRBV10-2; d_gene: -; CDR3aa: CASNRDLYTGELFF
v_gene: TRBV7-9; d_gene: -; CDR3aa: CASSSDSRFSYEQYF
v_gene: TRBV7-2; d_gene: TRBD2; CDR3aa: CASSLGGGLPYEQYF
v_gene: TRBV6-1; d_gene: -; CDR3aa: CASSESARQNTDTQYF
v_gene: TRBV2; d_gene: TRBD1; CDR3aa: CASSERGDRSSYEQYF
v_gene: TRBV28; d_gene: TRBD2; CDR3aa: CASSLHSGGSYNEQFF
v_gene: TRBV5-1; d_gene: -; CDR3aa: CASSLDQGGNGYTF
v_gene: TRBV10-3; d_gene: -; CDR3aa: CAISDQGPDTEAFF
v_gene: TRBV5-4; d_gene: TRBD2; CDR3aa: CASSFLAGGTTYNEQFF
v_gene: TRBV7-8; d_gene: -; CDR3aa: CASSLEKGSPLHF